Below, 6 T cell receptor beta chains from the same sample are listed, as sequenced in a study of T cells in Graves' hyperthyroidism and ophthalmopathy. TCR beta CDR3 sequences were amplified from RNA transcripts. The HTBI primer set served for first-round RT-PCR of the TCR CDR3. TCRdb re-called the multiplex PCR reads with MiXCR, one entry per CDR3 protein. The table lists fewer than 750,000 distinct CDR3 sequences, roughly 14% of them singletons. Sequencing was carried out using blood. Receptor source: a middle-aged woman with Graves' ophthalmopathy.

In its sample, this clonotype was seen many times. The chain has TRBV5-1 and TRBJ2-3; TRBD2 matches 8 bases. V gave up 3 bases and J gave up 4 bases; unmatched junction bases: 4. Germline V lookup: CDR1 SGHRS, CDR2 YFSETQ. The CDR3 covers 14 residues. The CDR3 DNA reads as TGCGCCAGCAGCTCGGGACTAGAGGCAGATACGCAGTATTTT. Residues: CASSSGLEADTQYF.

This clonotype was found many times. The chain uses TRBV28 and TRBJ1-1, with D unresolved. Trimming removed 5 bases from V and 1 base from J, with 17 bases in between. The CDR3 is made up of 16 amino acids. Looked up from germline, CDR1 is MDHEN and CDR2 is SYDVKM. The CDR3 sequence is CASSPRWQRTNTEAFF. DNA for the CDR3: TGTGCCAGCAGTCCCCGATGGCAGCGAACGAACACTGAAGCTTTCTTT.

This clonotype was picked up many times. Written as DNA, the CDR3 is TGTGCCAGCAGCCCGCGACGGGGGGCCAACTCCTTGAACACTGAAGCTTTCTTT. Its translation is CASSPRRGANSLNTEAFF. V gene TRBV4-2 combines with J gene TRBJ1-1; D is possibly TRBD1 (6 bases). The V gene's germline CDR1 is LGHNA and CDR2 YNFKEQ. The CDR3 covers 18 residues. V gave up 4 bases and J gave up 0 bases, with 21 bases separating them.

This clonotype has at least ten counts. The genes are TRBV2 and TRBJ1-5, with no clear D. The CDR3 contains 15 residues. Between the trimmed V and J ends, which lost 3 bases and 0 bases, there was a span of 9 bases. In germline, CDR1 is SNHLY, CDR2 FYNNEI. CDR3 region: CASSDSQDSNQPQHF. CDR3 nucleotide sequence: TGTGCCAGCAGTGACTCACAAGATAGCAATCAGCCCCAGCATTTT.

The rearrangement joins TRBV9 to TRBJ2-2, with 7 bases lining up with TRBD1. Unmatched junction bases numbered 3, after V lost 5 bases and J lost 5 bases. This CDR3 is 13 amino acids long. Germline values: CDR1 SGDLS, CDR2 YYNGEE. The chain's CDR3 is CASRGQSTGELFF. The CDR3 DNA follows: TGTGCCAGCAGGGGACAGTCTACCGGGGAGCTGTTTTTT.

This clonotype was found many times. The chain employs TRBV6-5 and TRBJ2-5; D remains unclear. CDR1 and CDR2 (germline): MNHEY, SVGAGI. V was shortened by 6 bases and J by 5 bases, with 13 bases between the two germline ends. CDR3 size: 13 residues. Written as DNA, the CDR3 is TGTGCCAGCAGCCCCCCTACCCGCGAGACCCAGTACTTC. Protein sequence: CASSPPTRETQYF.